The present T cell receptor (beta chain) was sequenced within a study of T cell responses to AZD1222 COVID-19 vaccine. Findings of the study overall: In a largely white British group with more females than males, clonal diversity was possibly underestimated. CD4 TCRs covered the whole spike, strongest at regions 160-218 and 743-854. Baseline serostatus was positive in only six AZD1222 recipients.

Remarks on this clone: Its specificity is unknown.

Assay: immunoSEQ multiplex PCR; the TCRdb copy retains only in-frame clones and omits some. The sample lists about 120,000 clones, about 92% occurring once. The CDR3 is 11 residues long. The ends were cut back, 4 bases at V and 7 bases at J, with 7 bases in the middle. Germline CDR1 is SNHLY and CDR2 is FYNNEI. This specimen was peripheral blood, taken on day 0 of MenACWY control vaccination. The receptor's source is an adult in good health. The chain carries TRBV2 and TRBJ1-2, with unresolved D. DNA of the CDR3: TGTGCCAGCAGTGCCCTGGGTGGCTACACCTTC. Its protein product is CASSALGGYTF.